The sequence of this TCR beta chain was determined in a study of blood T cell repertoires in COVID-19. Germline assignment: CDR1 MDHEN and CDR2 SYDVKM. The junction had 5 bases not matched to a gene; V was cut back by 4 bases and J by 4 bases. The CDR3 has 14 residues. TCRdb's copy holds only in-frame clones and misses some; the assay was immunoSEQ multiplex PCR. This table holds about 270,000 clones, 85% to 90% found once. The sequenced material came from PBMCs or T cells enriched from blood (not recorded which). The sequence was collected from a woman in her sixties or seventies in a cohort exposed to, infected with or recovered from COVID-19 (not recorded which). The chain couples TRBV28 to TRBJ1-2, with 8 bases aligning to TRBD1. The CDR3 DNA sequence: TGTGCCAGCAGTTGGGCTACAGGGGGCTATGGCTACACCTTC. Translating gives CASSWATGGYGYTF.